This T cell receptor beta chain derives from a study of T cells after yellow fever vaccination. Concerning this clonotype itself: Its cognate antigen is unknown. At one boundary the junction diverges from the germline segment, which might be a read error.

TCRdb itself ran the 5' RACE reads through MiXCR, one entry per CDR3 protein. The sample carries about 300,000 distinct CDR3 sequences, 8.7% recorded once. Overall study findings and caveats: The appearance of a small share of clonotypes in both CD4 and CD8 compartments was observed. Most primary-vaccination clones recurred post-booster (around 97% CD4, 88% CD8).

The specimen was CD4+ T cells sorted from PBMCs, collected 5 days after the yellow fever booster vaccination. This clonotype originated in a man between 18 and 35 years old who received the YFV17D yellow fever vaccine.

The DNA of the CDR3 is TGTGCCAGCAGCTCGACCGTAGGGGCGGCCCCCCTCTTT. Translated: CASSSTVGAAPLF. V usage is TRBV7-2 and J usage is TRBJ1-1, with a weak D call TRBD1 (5 bases). The CDR3 consists of 13 residues. The germline V gene has CDR1 SGHTA and CDR2 FQGNSA.